This T cell receptor beta chain was documented in a study of blood T cell repertoires in COVID-19 (dated by TCRdb to 2019 to 2021). For the study in its entirety: The collaborator samples originated in the United States, Italy and Spain and spanned the acute and convalescent phases of COVID-19. The material from the prospective study consisted of cDNA or gDNA derived from T cells, B-cell-depleted T cells, or PBMCs. The samples were drawn from two sources: the first 160 participants of the ongoing ImmuneRACE study, and 950 to 1,500 subjects contributed by 6 global collaborators. The repertoires were released in a freely available public database meant as a resource for research on the immune response to SARS-CoV-2. The sample metadata nearly always contained a de-identified subject ID, COVID-19 status, age in years and sex. Subjects who had been exposed to COVID-19, were actively infected with it, or had recovered from it provided the deeply sampled blood TCRbeta repertoires that made up the dataset. Where available, HLA class I and class II types were taken from metadata supplied by the sample provider and were not determined by assay-based typing.

As concerns this clone: This receptor's antigen is unknown. No per-base quality is available; no much larger clone lies one base away.

TCRbeta CDR3 regions were amplified from genomic DNA using the immunoSEQ Assay, a bias-controlled multiplex PCR. On the study's bioinformatics: The number of nucleated cells in each sample was estimated by amplification of reference gene primers within the assay. To quantify the absolute abundance of each unique TCRbeta CDR3 rearrangement, sequence reads were collapsed and filtered. For each sample, productive Simpson clonality was calculated as the square root of Simpson's diversity index across productive rearrangements. The clones in this table, taken by TCRdb from immuneACCESS, are in-frame only. Not every clone is retained; where verified, under half of the shortfall comes from an unresolved V gene, and the cause of the rest is unknown. For V, J and clone size, that table is used; D and trimming come from the DNA. The sample table contains about 280,000 clones; only one count was recorded for roughly 85% of them. The top ten constitute about 5.5% of the sample.

Participants in the prospective study were aged roughly 18 to 89 years, lived in approximately 26 United States geographic areas, and enrolled through a virtual design. To assign participants to cohorts, the prospective study relied on clinical history that participants themselves reported in a screening survey and a study questionnaire. For ImmuneRACE Cohort 3, a participant was defined as recovered based on two consecutive negative NP/OP PCR tests, clearance by a healthcare professional, or resolution of symptoms. In the prospective study, mobile phlebotomists collected whole blood, serum and a nasopharyngeal or oropharyngeal swab from each participant. Participants in the prospective study had the option to provide additional blood draws and questionnaires over a 2-month period. Blood samples from the prospective study were shipped frozen or at room temperature prior to DNA extraction. The CDR3 holds 15 amino acids from the cysteine to the phenylalanine. This entry keeps only the CDR3 DNA: 45 bases, framed from base 1. Trimming removed 3 bases from V and 7 bases from J; the gene matches leave 12 bases unexplained. CDR1 and CDR2, looked up from the germline V gene (reference sequence), are DFQATT and SNEGSKA.

What the study reported, not specific to this receptor: The amount of clinical and demographic metadata varied by source and participant and was provided uncurated.

The source of this sequence is a woman between 40 and 50 years old who had recovered from COVID-19. Sequenced: PBMCs or T cells enriched from blood (not recorded which). The chain joins TRBV20-1 to TRBJ2-7; 10 middle bases align to TRBD2. The bases are TGCAGTGCTAGTCGGCTAGCGGGAGCTTTGAGAGAGCAGTACTTC. Its product reads: CSASRLAGALREQYF.